One sample yielded the 31 T cell receptor beta chains listed below, sequenced in a study of control samples from healthy donors and cancer patients. Profiled with immunoSEQ multiplex PCR; TCRdb holds only in-frame clones, not every one. The sample shows some 120,000 clones, about 93% of them seen only once. Sequenced input: PBMCs. The receptors come from a man aged 45-65 years with head and neck cancer.

The CDR3 coding sequence is TGCGCCAGCAGCCAAGTGGGAGACAGGGGAAATGGCTACACCTTC. It encodes CASSQVGDRGNGYTF. The J gene is TRBJ1-2, the V gene TRBV4-3; 8 positions match TRBD1. This CDR3 spans 15 amino acids. Germline V CDR1 and CDR2: LGHNA, YSLEER. Losses at the gene ends were 1 base for V and 6 bases for J; bases not matched to a gene: 7.

The gene calls are TRBV4-1 and TRBJ2-1; D not certain. In germline, CDR1 is MGHRA, CDR2 YSYEKL. CDR3 length equals 11 residues. V was clipped by 2 bases and J by 10 bases, with 6 bases between them. The CDR3 spells CASSQTGEQFF. The CDR3, as DNA: TGCGCCAGCAGCCAAACCGGGGAGCAGTTCTTC.

V is TRBV7-9 and J is TRBJ1-1, with a weak D call TRBD1 (6 bases). This CDR3 has 14 residues. Germline CDR1 is SEHNR and CDR2 is FQNEAQ (reference sequence). V was cut by 5 bases and J by 6 bases, with 16 bases left in between. The CDR3 nucleotides read TGTGCCAGCAGCCCGCGCGCGGGGGGCCCTGAAGCTTTCTTT. It is translated as CASSPRAGGPEAFF.

J is TRBJ1-1 and V is TRBV12-3 or TRBV12-4; 7 bases are shared with TRBD1. The J segment lost 6 bases and the V segment lost 6 bases, leaving 4 bases of the junction unmatched. This CDR3 spans 12 amino acids. CDR3: CASRSGGAEAFF. CDR3 nucleotide sequence: TGTGCCAGCAGGTCAGGGGGGGCTGAAGCTTTCTTT.

The chain recombines TRBV4-3 with TRBJ2-1; 9 positions agree with TRBD2. Germline loops: CDR1 LGHNA, CDR2 YSLEER. The CDR3 consists of 15 residues. The V segment lost 0 bases and the J segment 6 bases; nucleotides outside the gene matches: 3. Here the CDR3 DNA reads TGCGCCAGCAGCCAAGAAGGTAGCGGGGGCAATGAGCAGTTCTTC. Residues: CASSQEGSGGNEQFF.

The gene calls are TRBV28 and TRBJ1-2, with 7 bases lining up with TRBD1. CDR3 length: 14 amino acids. CDR1 MDHEN and CDR2 SYDVKM come from the germline V gene. The junction had 4 bases not matched to a gene; V was cut back by 6 bases and J by 0 bases. DNA of the CDR3: TGTGCCAGCAGGCAGGGGGGGACTAACTATGGCTACACCTTC. Amino acid sequence: CASRQGGTNYGYTF.

V gene TRBV15 combines with J gene TRBJ1-5, with a possible D match to TRBD1 (5 bases). The CDR3 is 15 residues long. Germline V gene sequence: CDR1 LNHNV, CDR2 YYDKDF (reference sequence). Trimming left V 1 base short and J 0 bases short, with 7 bases between. CDR3 in amino acids: CATSRAGTSNQPQHF. The CDR3 bases are TGTGCCACCAGCAGAGCGGGGACTAGCAATCAGCCCCAGCATTTT.

A word on this clone: A read error may produce the germline difference seen at one junction end. J is TRBJ1-2 and V is TRBV28; D gene uncertain. This CDR3 has 12 amino acids. Germline V gives CDR1 MDHEN, CDR2 SYDVKM. CDR3 sequence reads: CASSSNTPQRRF. Here the CDR3 DNA reads TGTGCCAGCAGTTCGAACACCCCACAGCGACGCTTC.

This clone was observed a handful of times. The CDR3 region has the DNA TGTGCCAGCAGTGAAGCGGGGAGCTATGGCTACACCTTC. This gives the protein CASSEAGSYGYTF. The gene calls are TRBV6-1 and TRBJ1-2; no firm D call. CDR1 and CDR2 from the germline V gene are MNHNS and SASEGT. V lost 0 bases and J lost 4, with 6 bases in between. The CDR3 has 13 amino acids.

V is TRBV7-6 and J is TRBJ2-7; D not resolved. This CDR3 region has 15 residues. Trimming removed 2 bases at V and 3 bases at J, with 14 bases between. Germline lookup yields CDR1 SGHVS and CDR2 FNYEAQ. Written as DNA, the CDR3 is TGTGCCAGCAGCTTAAACCGGGCCACTATCTACGAGCAGTACTTC. This translates into CASSLNRATIYEQYF.

The J gene is TRBJ1-4, the V gene TRBV4-2, with 7 positions matching TRBD1. This CDR3 contains 16 residues. The germline V gene encodes CDR1 LGHNA and CDR2 YNFKEQ. Trimming cost V 0 bases and J 4 bases; bases outside gene matches: 5. CDR3: CASSQDPGQSNEKLFF. CDR3 sequence (DNA): TGTGCCAGCAGCCAAGACCCGGGACAGAGTAATGAAAAACTGTTTTTT.

This chain joins TRBV5-1 and TRBJ2-3; possible D gene TRBD1, 5 bases. CDR1 SGHRS and CDR2 YFSETQ come from the germline V gene. The CDR3 runs 15 residues. V lost 2 bases to trimming and J lost 0 bases, with 10 bases between them. CDR3 nucleotide sequence: TGCGCCAGCAGCTTTAGCAGGGCTAGCACAGATACGCAGTATTTT. The encoded protein is CASSFSRASTDTQYF.

The V gene is TRBV25-1, the J gene TRBJ1-6; 8 nucleotides agree with TRBD1. The V segment lost 7 bases and the J segment 12 bases; nucleotides outside the gene matches: 11. Germline-derived CDR1 and CDR2 are MGHDK and SYGVNS. The CDR3 has 14 amino acids. The CDR3 coding sequence is TGTGCCAGCATTCCCAGGGGGCGCGACGGACCCCTCCACTTT. The encoded protein is CASIPRGRDGPLHF.

This chain links TRBV19 with TRBJ2-3; D uncertain. This CDR3 spans 16 amino acids. Germline CDR1 and CDR2: LNHDA and SQIVND (reference sequence). Trimming cost V 5 bases and J 3 bases, with 18 bases left between them. The CDR3 DNA reads TGTGCCAGTAGTTCGCCGTTTGAGAGCACAACAGATACGCAGTATTTT. This codes for CASSSPFESTTDTQYF. The variable domain in full, with the rest retrieved from reference TRBV19 and TRBJ2-3, is DGGITQSPKYLFRKEGQNVTLSCEQNLNHDAMYWYRQDPGQGLRLIYYSQIVNDFQKGDIAEGYSVSREKKESFPLTVTSAQKNPTAFYLCASSSPFESTTDTQYFGPGTRLTVL.

The J gene is TRBJ2-7, the V gene TRBV29-1, with D possibly being TRBD1 (6 bases). V was shortened by 6 bases and J by 1 base, with 19 bases between the two germline ends. Germline V gene sequence: CDR1 SQVTM, CDR2 ANQGSEA. The CDR3 totals 15 residues. The CDR3: CSVESRDIKSYEQYF. The CDR3 DNA reads as TGCAGCGTCGAGAGCCGGGACATCAAGTCCTACGAGCAGTACTTC.

CDR3 coding DNA: TGTGCCAGCAGTTCCAGCCTAGCGGGGGCCGATTACAATGAGCAGTTCTTC. Translated: CASSSSLAGADYNEQFF. The rearrangement uses TRBV28 and TRBJ2-1; TRBD2 aligns across 10 bases. Germline V gives CDR1 MDHEN, CDR2 SYDVKM. V was pared by 4 bases and J by 4 bases, with 10 bases of the junction left unmatched. The length of the CDR3 is 17 residues.

The V and J genes are TRBV7-2 and TRBJ1-6; 8 bases match TRBD1. Germline assignment: CDR1 SGHTA and CDR2 FQGNSA. The CDR3 extends over 15 amino acids. V dropped 3 bases and J dropped 5; count of bases not matched to a gene: 3. The CDR3 nucleotides read TGTGCCAGCAGCTTTTCGGGACAGGATAATTCACCCCTCCACTTT. It encodes CASSFSGQDNSPLHF.

This chain uses TRBV5-5 with TRBJ2-1; tentative D call: TRBD2 (6 bases). Germline CDR1 reads SGHKS; CDR2 reads YYEKEE (reference sequence). The V and J ends lost 1 base and 4 bases respectively, with 12 bases between them. This CDR3 contains 15 residues. The CDR3 loop reads CASSLWGDHYNEQFF. CDR3 in DNA: TGTGCCAGCAGCTTGTGGGGGGACCATTACAATGAGCAGTTCTTC.

This sequence joins TRBV15 and TRBJ2-7; TRBD1 matches 8 bases. The CDR3 has 14 residues. Germline CDR1 is LNHNV and CDR2 is YYDKDF (reference sequence). The V gene end was trimmed by 8 bases and the J gene end by 1 base; junction bases not matched to a gene: 7. CDR3: CATEETGVSYEQYF. Here the CDR3 DNA reads TGTGCCACCGAAGAGACAGGGGTTTCCTACGAGCAGTACTTC.

V gene TRBV6-5 combines with J gene TRBJ1-1; D is unclear. The CDR3 is made up of 15 amino acids. The V gene's germline CDR1 is MNHEY and CDR2 SVGAGI. V was cut by 1 base and J by 1 base, with 10 bases left in between. DNA of the CDR3: TGTGCCAGCAGTTACTTCGGACGGTCGAACACTGAAGCTTTCTTT. Its protein is CASSYFGRSNTEAFF.

V and J are TRBV24-1 and TRBJ1-5; 8 nucleotides agree with TRBD1. In germline, CDR1 is KGHDR, CDR2 SFDVKD. The CDR3 runs to 13 residues. Germline trimming cut 9 bases from V and 7 bases from J; bases unmatched to any gene: 7. DNA for the CDR3: TGTGCCACCCAGGACAGGGCAGACCAGCCCCAGCATTTT. Protein sequence: CATQDRADQPQHF.

V usage is TRBV7-3 and J usage is TRBJ2-1; D might be TRBD1 (5 bases). Germline V gene data show CDR1 as SGHTA and CDR2 as FQGTGA. The CDR3 contains 17 residues. The ends were cut back, 1 base at V and 0 bases at J, with 13 bases in the middle. The CDR3 region has the DNA TGTGCCAGCAGCTTAATCCCGTCCGACAGCTCCTACAATGAGCAGTTCTTC. This encodes CASSLIPSDSSYNEQFF.

The chain links TRBV12-3 or TRBV12-4 to TRBJ2-7; 9 nucleotides line up with TRBD1. The junction had 3 bases not matched to a gene; V was cut back by 4 bases and J by 5 bases. CDR3 length: 13 residues. Here the CDR3 DNA reads TGTGCCAGCAGTTGGGGACAGGGCGACGAGCAGTACTTC. It is translated as CASSWGQGDEQYF.

The chain recombines TRBV6-6 with TRBJ2-3; possibly TRBD2 for D (7 bases). Per germline, CDR1 MNHNY and CDR2 SVGAGI (reference sequence). This CDR3 region has 17 residues. V gave up 5 bases and J gave up 2 bases, with 20 bases separating them. The CDR3 here is CASSPALGGGFTDTQYF. CDR3 coding DNA: TGTGCCAGCAGTCCCGCCCTGGGCGGGGGCTTCACAGATACGCAGTATTTT.

This clone was recorded once. V gene TRBV6-2 or TRBV6-3 combines with J gene TRBJ2-7; TRBD2 is a possible D gene (5 bases). Germline-derived CDR1 and CDR2 are MNHEY and SVGEGT. V was pared by 2 bases and J by 2 bases, with 13 bases between. The CDR3 runs to 15 residues. The CDR3: CASSYPGTGTYEQYF. CDR3 in DNA: TGTGCCAGCAGTTACCCAGGTACCGGGACCTACGAGCAGTACTTC.

CDR3 amino acids: CASSLDGGTYYGYTF. The CDR3, as DNA: TGTGCCAGCAGCTTAGACGGAGGGACTTACTATGGCTACACCTTC. The V gene is TRBV7-2, the J gene TRBJ1-2, with D maybe TRBD1 (5 bases). V gave up 1 base and J gave up 3 bases, with 12 bases separating them. The CDR3 length is 15 residues. The germline CDR1 and CDR2 sequences are SGHTA and FQGNSA.

This clone occurred once. The rearrangement joins TRBV28 to TRBJ1-1; D unclear. V was pared by 2 bases and J by 1 base, with 8 bases between. Germline V CDR1 and CDR2: MDHEN, SYDVKM. The CDR3 length is 14 residues. This CDR3 is CASSLVTANTEAFF. The CDR3 DNA is TGTGCCAGCAGTTTAGTCACCGCGAACACTGAAGCTTTCTTT.

In regard to this clone: The junction differs from germline at one of its ends, possibly a read error. The chain combines TRBV25-1 with TRBJ1-1; 9 bases align to TRBD1. Per germline, CDR1 MGHDK and CDR2 SYGVNS. CDR3 length equals 16 residues. The CDR3: CASSEQTGGEYTEAFF. The CDR3 nucleotides are TGTGCTAGCAGTGAACAGACAGGGGGGGAGTACACTGAAGCTTTCTTT.

The chain joins TRBV2 to TRBJ1-5; 7 bases are a match to TRBD1. The CDR3 has 13 amino acids. The junction had 7 bases not matched to a gene; V was cut back by 6 bases and J by 8 bases. The germline gives CDR1 SNHLY, CDR2 FYNNEI. The CDR3 loop is CASSYRGGEPQHF. The CDR3 DNA follows: TGTGCCAGCAGCTACAGGGGAGGGGAGCCCCAGCATTTT.

The gene calls are TRBV29-1 and TRBJ2-2, with D possibly being TRBD2 (7 bases). The length of the CDR3 is 14 residues. V gave up 4 bases and J gave up 5 bases, with 14 bases separating them. Germline assignment: CDR1 SQVTM and CDR2 ANQGSEA. CDR3 DNA: TGCAGCGTTGTTCCGGGGGGCCAGACCGGGGAGCTGTTTTTT. Encoded protein: CSVVPGGQTGELFF.

This chain joins TRBV7-3 and TRBJ2-2; D is unresolved. This CDR3 comprises 15 residues. CDR1 and CDR2 from the germline V gene are SGHTA and FQGTGA. V gave up 2 bases and J gave up 1 base, with 8 bases separating them. CDR3 sequence reads: CASSLVGRNTGELFF. The DNA for the CDR3 is TGTGCCAGCAGCTTAGTCGGCCGGAACACCGGGGAGCTGTTTTTT.